One sample yielded the 8 T cell receptor beta chains listed below, sequenced in a study of blood T cell repertoires in COVID-19. TCRdb's copy holds only in-frame clones and misses some; the assay was immunoSEQ multiplex PCR. The table shows about 190,000 clones, with 90% occurring only once. The specimen sequenced was peripheral blood. These receptors were taken from a man aged 45-65 years with acute or convalescent COVID-19.

The chain has TRBV2 and TRBJ2-7; 11 bases fit TRBD2. Germline assignment: CDR1 SNHLY and CDR2 FYNNEI. V gave up 11 bases and J gave up 1 base; unmatched junction bases: 7. The CDR3 is 14 residues long. The CDR3: CAVLLAGGSYEQYF. CDR3 DNA sequence: TGTGCCGTCCTGCTAGCGGGAGGATCCTACGAGCAGTACTTC.

This CDR3 reads CASSPGLGGLNYGYTF. CDR3 sequence (DNA): TGTGCCAGCAGTCCTGGGCTAGGGGGCTTGAACTATGGCTACACCTTC. The chain couples TRBV28 to TRBJ1-2; 7 bases are a match to TRBD1. The germline V gene has CDR1 MDHEN and CDR2 SYDVKM. The ends lost 5 bases at V and 2 bases at J; junction bases unmatched: 11. The CDR3 length is 16 residues.

The chain joins TRBV20-1 to TRBJ2-2; D not resolved. The CDR3 is 12 amino acids. Germline assignment: CDR1 DFQATT and CDR2 SNEGSKA (reference sequence). Trimming removed 3 bases from V and 6 bases from J, with 8 bases in between. CDR3: CSASPAAGELFF. As DNA, the CDR3 is TGCAGTGCTAGTCCGGCGGCCGGGGAGCTGTTTTTT.

This chain connects TRBV7-2 to TRBJ2-6; TRBD2 might be the D (5 bases). CDR1 SGHTA and CDR2 FQGNSA come from the germline V gene. The CDR3 sequence is 15 residues long. V lost 5 bases and J 0 bases, leaving 8 bases between the germline ends. Here the CDR3 reads CASSRTYSGANVLTF. In DNA form, the CDR3 reads TGTGCCAGCAGCCGGACTTACTCTGGGGCCAACGTCCTGACTTTC.

The V call is TRBV10-1, the J call TRBJ1-5; D is unclear. CDR3 length equals 14 residues. Germline CDR1 is WNHNN and CDR2 is SYGVQD (reference sequence). V was trimmed by 10 bases and J by 0 bases, leaving 13 bases between them. The CDR3 spells CATPGKFSNQPQHF. CDR3 in DNA: TGCGCCACCCCTGGCAAGTTTAGCAATCAGCCCCAGCATTTT.

The genes are TRBV4-3 and TRBJ2-3, with TRBD2 identical over 10 bases. Trimming at V came to 5 bases and at J to 5 bases, leaving 10 bases not matched to a gene. The V gene's germline CDR1 is LGHNA and CDR2 YSLEER. The CDR3 runs to 16 residues. CDR3 nucleotide sequence: TGCGCCAGCAGCTACCAGCGGGGGGGCCGAGGAGATACGCAGTATTTT. Its translation: CASSYQRGGRGDTQYF.

In DNA form, the CDR3 reads TGTGCCAGCAGCTTACGACTAGCGGGCCCCAACAATGAGCAGTTCTTC. This codes for CASSLRLAGPNNEQFF. This chain links TRBV7-2 with TRBJ2-1, with 10 nucleotides matching TRBD2. This CDR3 has 16 residues. Per the germline V gene, CDR1 is SGHTA and CDR2 is FQGNSA. V was clipped by 2 bases and J by 5 bases; unmatched bases: 6.

The chain combines TRBV5-1 with TRBJ1-6; D gene ambiguous. From germline, CDR1 is SGHRS and CDR2 YFSETQ. V lost 0 bases and J 6 bases, leaving 7 bases between the germline ends. This CDR3 comprises 14 residues. CDR3 nucleotides: TGCGCCAGCAGCTTGGAGAGTAGTAATTCACCCCTCCACTTT. This encodes CASSLESSNSPLHF.